These 26 T cell receptor beta chains originate from one sample sequenced in a study of T cells in localized non-small cell lung cancer. Data came from immunoSEQ multiplex PCR; TCRdb stores just in-frame clones and leaves some out. The sample records 25,000 to 35,000 clones, around four fifths being singletons. Sequenced here: peripheral blood, sampled before any cancer treatment. The receptors derive from a male donor older than 55 with stage III squamous cell lung carcinoma.

The chain's CDR3 is CATSNPRDRVAVSEQYF. DNA for the CDR3: TGTGCCACCAGCAATCCGAGGGATCGGGTAGCGGTAAGCGAGCAGTACTTC. The V gene is TRBV15, the J gene TRBJ2-7, with D possibly TRBD2 on 6 matching bases. Germline lookup yields CDR1 LNHNV and CDR2 YYDKDF (reference sequence). V lost 4 bases, J lost 6 bases, and 25 bases lay in between. CDR3 length: 17 residues.

DNA of the CDR3: TGCGCCAGCAGCCCAAATGGCGGGGTAGGAGGCTACACCTTC. This translates into CASSPNGGVGGYTF. The rearrangement joins TRBV5-1 to TRBJ1-2; D gene ambiguous. The length of the CDR3 is 14 residues. V shed 4 bases and J shed 8 bases, with 18 bases lying between them. Germline V gives CDR1 SGHRS, CDR2 YFSETQ. Together with reference TRBV5-1 and TRBJ1-2, the CDR3 gives the full variable domain: KAGVTQTPRYLIKTRGQQVTLSCSPISGHRSVSWYQQTPGQGLQFLFEYFSETQRNKGNFPGRFSGRQFSNSRSEMNVSTLELGDSALYLCASSPNGGVGGYTFGSGTRLTVV.

The chain recombines TRBV19 with TRBJ2-5; the D gene could be TRBD1 or TRBD2 (5 bases each). Trimming shortened V by 3 bases and J by 1 base, and 12 bases separated the two germline ends. Germline V CDR1 and CDR2: LNHDA, SQIVND (reference sequence). CDR3 length: 15 residues. In DNA form, the CDR3 reads TGTGCCAGTAGTATCGCCGGGACCCTCCAAGAGACCCAGTACTTC. Translating gives CASSIAGTLQETQYF. The full variable domain, rest sourced from reference TRBV19 and TRBJ2-5, is DGGITQSPKYLFRKEGQNVTLSCEQNLNHDAMYWYRQDPGQGLRLIYYSQIVNDFQKGDIAEGYSVSREKKESFPLTVTSAQKNPTAFYLCASSIAGTLQETQYFGPGTRLLVL.

This clone is medium-sized within its sample. The chain carries TRBV30 and TRBJ2-2, with no clear D. The V end was cut by 0 bases, the J end by 7 bases, with 3 bases between. CDR1 is GTSNPN and CDR2 is SVGIG in the germline V gene (reference sequence). The CDR3 loop spans 11 amino acids. The DNA of the CDR3 is TGTGCCTGGAGTGTCTACGGGGAGCTGTTTTTT. Amino acid sequence: CAWSVYGELFF.

The rearrangement uses TRBV6-5 and TRBJ2-2; D tentatively reads TRBD1 or TRBD2 (5 bases each). Trimming removed 6 bases at V and 3 bases at J, with 14 bases between. The CDR3 spans 15 residues. The germline CDR1 and CDR2 sequences are MNHEY and SVGAGI. The CDR3 coding sequence is TGTGCCAGCAGCAAGCTCGGGGCGGACACCGGGGAGCTGTTTTTT. Protein sequence: CASSKLGADTGELFF.

The chain has TRBV18 and TRBJ2-6; D is ambiguous. CDR1 is KGHSH and CDR2 is LQKENI in the germline V gene. Deletions cut 8 bases from V and 4 bases from J, with 15 bases between. The CDR3 contains 15 residues. The CDR3 is CASLSLGSGANVLTF. The DNA of the CDR3 is TGTGCCAGCCTAAGTTTAGGGTCAGGGGCCAACGTCCTGACTTTC.

The rearrangement links TRBV6-6 to TRBJ1-3; unclear D gene. The CDR3 sequence is 14 residues long. CDR1 MNHNY and CDR2 SVGAGI come from the germline V gene (reference sequence). V was shortened by 0 bases and J by 4 bases, with 7 bases between the two germline ends. The CDR3 DNA is TGTGCCAGCAGTTACTCCCCCCAAGGAAACACCATATATTTT. It translates to CASSYSPQGNTIYF.

The genes are TRBV10-3 and TRBJ2-1; D is possibly TRBD2 (5 bases). V was clipped by 0 bases and J by 4 bases, with 10 bases between them. Germline V CDR1 and CDR2: ENHRY, SYGVKD. The CDR3 length is 15 residues. CDR3 amino acids: CAISESRVDYNEQFF. In DNA form, the CDR3 reads TGTGCCATCAGTGAGTCGAGGGTAGATTACAATGAGCAGTTCTTC.

V is TRBV11-1 and J is TRBJ2-7; 8 positions match TRBD1. After removal of 6 bases from V and 2 bases from J, the junction contained 3 bases not matched to a gene. The CDR3 has 13 amino acids. Germline V gene data show CDR1 as SGHAT and CDR2 as FQDESV (reference sequence). For the CDR3, the DNA is TGTGCCAGCAGTCAGGACAGGGCCTACGAGCAGTACTTC. Its translation is CASSQDRAYEQYF.

J is TRBJ2-5 and V is TRBV7-6, with 10 bases aligning to TRBD2. The CDR3 contains 15 residues. Germline CDR1 reads SGHVS; CDR2 reads FNYEAQ. Trimming cost V 5 bases and J 0 bases; bases outside gene matches: 3. The CDR3 DNA follows: TGTGCCAGCAGCCTTAGCGGGGGGCACCAAGAGACCCAGTACTTC. It specifies CASSLSGGHQETQYF. Using reference TRBV7-6 and TRBJ2-5 for the parts outside the CDR3, the full variable domain is GAGVSQSPRYKVTKRGQDVALRCDPISGHVSLYWYRQALGQGPEFLTYFNYEAQQDKSGLPNDRFSAERPEGSISTLTIQRTEQRDSAMYRCASSLSGGHQETQYFGPGTRLLVL.

This clone was found a few times. The chain recombines TRBV4-3 with TRBJ2-3; unclear D gene. Deletions cut 0 bases from V and 1 base from J, with 11 bases between. Germline V gives CDR1 LGHNA, CDR2 YSLEER. The CDR3 runs to 16 residues. This CDR3 reads CASSQDLVGGTDTQYF. The CDR3 DNA reads TGCGCCAGCAGCCAAGATCTCGTAGGCGGCACAGATACGCAGTATTTT.

The gene calls are TRBV29-1 and TRBJ2-7, with 9 nucleotides matching TRBD2. V was pared by 4 bases and J by 4 bases, with 5 bases of the junction left unmatched. Germline V gene data show CDR1 as SQVTM and CDR2 as ANQGSEA. CDR3 length equals 13 residues. CDR3: CSVVGTSWYEQYF. The CDR3 DNA follows: TGCAGCGTTGTAGGGACTAGCTGGTACGAGCAGTACTTC.

This clone was seen a handful of times. This sequence joins TRBV7-8 and TRBJ1-5; no definite D call. CDR3 size: 15 residues. V was shortened by 1 base and J by 4 bases, with 11 bases between the two germline ends. Germline CDR1 is SGHVS and CDR2 is FQNEAQ. The CDR3 reads CASSLVTAQNQPQHF. DNA for the CDR3: TGTGCCAGCAGCTTAGTGACGGCCCAGAATCAGCCCCAGCATTTT.

The CDR3 DNA reads as TGTGCCATCAGAGGGGGGGCTAGCGGGAGTGTGGCCAATGAGCAGTTCTTC. This encodes CAIRGGASGSVANEQFF. The J gene is TRBJ2-1, the V gene TRBV10-3; 10 bases agree with TRBD2. This CDR3 has 17 amino acids. The germline V gene has CDR1 ENHRY and CDR2 SYGVKD. Trimming at V came to 6 bases and at J to 6 bases, leaving 14 bases not matched to a gene.

This chain uses TRBV23-1 with TRBJ1-2; 7 bases match TRBD1. TRBV23-1 is sorted into the ORF group, with uncertain function. CDR3 length: 15 amino acids. V shed 8 bases and J 8 bases; nucleotides not matched to a gene: 17. The CDR3 region is CASGRDSVTGGGYTF. CDR3 in DNA: TGCGCCAGCGGCCGGGACAGCGTCACGGGAGGAGGCTACACCTTC.

The chain recombines TRBV5-1 with TRBJ2-7; D remains ambiguous. The CDR3 length is 13 residues. The V gene lost 0 bases and the J gene lost 3 bases, with 7 bases spanning the gap. CDR1 and CDR2 from the germline V gene are SGHRS and YFSETQ. In nucleotides, the CDR3 is TGCGCCAGCAGCTTGGAACAGAACTACGAGCAGTACTTC. Amino acid sequence: CASSLEQNYEQYF.

This clone was observed once. The chain recombines TRBV6-1 with TRBJ2-6; D call uncertain. Germline V gives CDR1 MNHNS, CDR2 SASEGT. CDR3 length: 15 residues. V was shortened by 6 bases and J by 4 bases, with 13 bases between the two germline ends. The chain's CDR3 is CASRAEESGANVLTF. The DNA for the CDR3 is TGTGCCAGCAGGGCTGAGGAGTCCGGGGCCAACGTCCTGACTTTC.

The chain couples TRBV7-8 to TRBJ2-1; 15 bases are a match to TRBD2. Germline-derived CDR1 and CDR2 are SGHVS and FQNEAQ. The CDR3 loop spans 15 amino acids. V trimming: 5 bases; J trimming: 7 bases; junction bases outside the gene matches: 3. As DNA, the CDR3 is TGTGCCAGCAGCCCAGGGACTAGCGGGGGGAATGAGCAGTTCTTC. Translated: CASSPGTSGGNEQFF.

J is TRBJ2-3 and V is TRBV6-5; D is undetermined. This CDR3 comprises 15 residues. Germline V gene lookup returns CDR1 MNHEY and CDR2 SVGAGI. Trimming removed 0 bases at V and 4 bases at J, with 11 bases between. DNA for the CDR3: TGTGCCAGCAGTTACTCGTTCAACGCCCCAGATACGCAGTATTTT. It is translated as CASSYSFNAPDTQYF.

J is TRBJ2-7 and V is TRBV15; 14 bases match TRBD2. Germline loops: CDR1 LNHNV, CDR2 YYDKDF (reference sequence). The CDR3 totals 15 residues. The V and J ends lost 4 bases and 10 bases, in that order; junction bases with no gene match: 9. This CDR3 is CATSTSGLAGEDQYF. The CDR3 DNA is TGTGCCACCAGCACGTCGGGACTAGCGGGAGAGGATCAGTACTTC.

V and J are TRBV6-5 and TRBJ2-3; no clear D gene. Trimming pared 0 bases from V and 4 bases from J, leaving 11 bases between. The CDR3 is made up of 15 amino acids. CDR1 MNHEY and CDR2 SVGAGI come from the germline V gene. CDR3 sequence: CASSYSTSLADTQYF. The CDR3 nucleotides are TGTGCCAGCAGTTACTCGACCTCTCTTGCAGATACGCAGTATTTT.

The chain employs TRBV7-2 and TRBJ2-7; D call uncertain. Per germline, CDR1 SGHTA and CDR2 FQGNSA. The V and J ends lost 5 bases and 2 bases respectively, with 13 bases between them. This CDR3 contains 14 residues. In DNA, the CDR3 is TGTGCCAGCAGCGCCGGACGGTTAACCTACGAGCAGTACTTC. This sequence encodes CASSAGRLTYEQYF. Complete variable domain (other parts from reference TRBV7-2 and TRBJ2-7): GAGVSQSPSNKVTEKGKDVELRCDPISGHTALYWYRQSLGQGLEFLIYFQGNSAPDKSGLPSDRFSAERTGGSVSTLTIQRTQQEDSAVYLCASSAGRLTYEQYFGPGTRLTVT.

The rearrangement links TRBV28 to TRBJ2-1; D is uncertain. Germline V CDR1 and CDR2: MDHEN, SYDVKM. Deletions cut 5 bases from V and 7 bases from J, with 9 bases between. There are 12 residues in the CDR3. This chain's CDR3 is CASSITLNEQFF. The CDR3 DNA is TGTGCCAGCAGTATCACACTGAATGAGCAGTTCTTC.

This rearrangement joins TRBV10-3 to TRBJ2-3, with 12 bases fitting TRBD2. This CDR3 comprises 16 residues. The J segment lost 4 bases and the V segment lost 1 base, leaving 3 bases of the junction unmatched. Germline V gives CDR1 ENHRY, CDR2 SYGVKD. The CDR3 nucleotides are TGTGCCATCAGTGAGTTTCTAGCGGGAGGGGCAGATACGCAGTATTTT. Translation gives CAISEFLAGGADTQYF.

This clone was seen a few times. This chain uses TRBV18 with TRBJ1-1; 7 nucleotides align to TRBD1. From germline, CDR1 is KGHSH and CDR2 LQKENI. The CDR3 extends over 13 amino acids. V was clipped by 2 bases and J by 7 bases; unmatched bases: 4. The CDR3 bases are TGTGCCAGCTCACCATCCGGGACAGATGAAGCTTTCTTT. Translation gives CASSPSGTDEAFF.

The CDR3 loop is CASRSRQGSYTF. In DNA form, the CDR3 reads TGTGCCAGCAGGAGCCGACAGGGCAGCTACACCTTC. The chain uses TRBV5-5 and TRBJ1-2; 7 nucleotides match TRBD1. The length of the CDR3 is 12 residues. CDR1 is SGHKS and CDR2 is YYEKEE in the germline V gene (reference sequence). V shed 5 bases, J shed 9 bases, and the junction held 7 bases outside the gene matches.